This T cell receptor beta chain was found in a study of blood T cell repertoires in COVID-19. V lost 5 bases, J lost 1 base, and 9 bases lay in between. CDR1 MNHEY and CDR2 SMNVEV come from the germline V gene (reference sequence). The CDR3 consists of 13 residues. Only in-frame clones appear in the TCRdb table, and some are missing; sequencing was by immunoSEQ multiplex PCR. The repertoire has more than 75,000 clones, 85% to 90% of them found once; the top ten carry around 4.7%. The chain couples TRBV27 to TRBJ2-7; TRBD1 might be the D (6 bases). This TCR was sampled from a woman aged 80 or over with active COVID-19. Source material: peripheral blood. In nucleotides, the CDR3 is TGTGCCAGCAGTCCAACAGGGTCCTACGAGCAGTACTTC. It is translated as CASSPTGSYEQYF.